This T cell receptor beta chain was captured by sequencing in a study of blood T cell repertoires in COVID-19. Generated by immunoSEQ multiplex PCR, the TCRdb table keeps only in-frame clones and is missing some. The profile shows more than 65,000 clones, less than 90% of them singletons. Germline CDR1 and CDR2: KGHSH and LQKENI. V was trimmed by 6 bases and J by 7 bases, leaving 9 bases between them. The CDR3 has 12 residues. This clone turned up a few times. The chain has TRBV18 and TRBJ1-4; D is unclear. This sequence originates from a man aged 50 to 59 with acute or convalescent COVID-19. The sample consisted of peripheral blood. For the CDR3, the DNA is TGTGCCAGCTCCCGGGTTGGTGAAAAACTGTTTTTT. Its protein product is CASSRVGEKLFF. Supplemented by reference TRBV18 and TRBJ1-4, the full variable domain reads NAGVMQNPRHLVRRRGQEARLRCSPMKGHSHVYWYRQLPEEGLKFMVYLQKENIIDESGMPKERFSAEFPKEGPSILRIQQVVRGDSAAYFCASSRVGEKLFFGSGTQLSVL.